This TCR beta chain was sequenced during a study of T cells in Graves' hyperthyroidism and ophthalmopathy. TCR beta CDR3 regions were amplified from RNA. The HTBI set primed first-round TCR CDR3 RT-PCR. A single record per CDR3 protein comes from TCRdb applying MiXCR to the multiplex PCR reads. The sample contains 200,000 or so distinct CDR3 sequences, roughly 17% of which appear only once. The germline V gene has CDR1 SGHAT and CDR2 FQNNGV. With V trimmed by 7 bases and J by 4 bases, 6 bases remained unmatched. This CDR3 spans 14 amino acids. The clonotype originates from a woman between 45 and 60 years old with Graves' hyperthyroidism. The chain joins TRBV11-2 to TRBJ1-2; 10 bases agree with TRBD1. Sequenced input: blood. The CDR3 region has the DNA TGTGCCAGCACCCCGGGACAGGGGAGCTATGGCTACACCTTC. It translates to CASTPGQGSYGYTF.